This T cell receptor beta chain was sequenced for a study of blood T cell repertoires in COVID-19. Original data processing: Nucleated cell number was recorded as an estimate derived from reference gene primer amplification. Sequenced by immunoSEQ multiplex PCR; TCRdb stores in-frame clones only, minus some. For V, J and clone size, that table is used; D and trimming come from the DNA. The sample consists of about 150,000 clones, around 83% of them appearing once. Followed longitudinally, the Seattle patients had been enrolled during active infection. The CDR3 totals 14 residues. Deletions cut 2 bases from V and 8 bases from J, with 16 bases between. CDR1 and CDR2 from the germline V gene are SGHNT and YYREEE (reference sequence). This clone was seen more than once but under ten times.

Source material: peripheral blood. This receptor was obtained from an older woman with COVID-19, enrolled during active disease. The chain joins TRBV5-4 to TRBJ1-2; D call uncertain. The CDR3 DNA follows: TGTGCCAGCAGCTTAGCACAGACCCCTTGGGGCTACACCTTC. Translating it yields CASSLAQTPWGYTF.